This T cell receptor beta chain was documented in a study of cytomegalovirus exposure and HLA in healthy donors. Looking at the study overall: Ancestry clustering placed 70% to 90% of more than 350 genotyped donors in the Caucasian-associated cluster. Overall study findings and caveats: Excluded: some indistinguishable V segments such as TRBV6-2 and TRBV6-3.

The donors (healthy individuals) were bone marrow donors. The germline V gene has CDR1 MNHEY and CDR2 SMNVEV (reference sequence). The CDR3 has 11 residues. Trimming shortened V by 7 bases and J by 3 bases, and 6 bases separated the two germline ends. Notes on this clone: Its target is unknown.

Both 60 Vbeta primers and 13 Jbeta primers went into the PCR. Libraries were prepared by immunoSEQ multiplex PCR; TCRdb keeps only in-frame clonotypes and omits some of them. In the table there are tens of thousands of clones, less than 85% of which are singletons. Specimen: PBMCs. The sequence was collected from a man aged 18 to 35 in good health and CMV-seronegative. The V gene is TRBV27, the J gene TRBJ1-1; the D is unclear. The CDR3 DNA sequence: TGTGCCAGCAAACAGCACACTGAAGCTTTCTTT. Amino acid sequence: CASKQHTEAFF.